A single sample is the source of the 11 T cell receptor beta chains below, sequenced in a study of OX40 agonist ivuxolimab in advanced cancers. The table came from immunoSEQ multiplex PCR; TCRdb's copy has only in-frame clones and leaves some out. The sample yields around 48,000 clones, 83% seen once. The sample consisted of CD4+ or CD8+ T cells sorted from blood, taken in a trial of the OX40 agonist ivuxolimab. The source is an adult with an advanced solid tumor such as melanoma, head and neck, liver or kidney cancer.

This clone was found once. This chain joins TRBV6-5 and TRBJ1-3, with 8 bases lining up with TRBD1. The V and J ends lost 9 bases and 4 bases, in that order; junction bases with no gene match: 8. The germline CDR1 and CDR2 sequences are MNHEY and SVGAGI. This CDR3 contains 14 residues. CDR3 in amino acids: CASGGRGRGNTIYF. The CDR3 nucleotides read TGTGCCAGTGGCGGCAGGGGGCGAGGAAACACCATATATTTT.

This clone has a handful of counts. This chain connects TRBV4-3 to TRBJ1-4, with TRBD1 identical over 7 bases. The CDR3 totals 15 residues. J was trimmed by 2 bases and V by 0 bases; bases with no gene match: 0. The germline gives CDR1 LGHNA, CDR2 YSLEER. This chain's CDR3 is CASSQDRGTNEKLFF. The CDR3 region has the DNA TGCGCCAGCAGCCAAGACAGGGGGACTAATGAAAAACTGTTTTTT.

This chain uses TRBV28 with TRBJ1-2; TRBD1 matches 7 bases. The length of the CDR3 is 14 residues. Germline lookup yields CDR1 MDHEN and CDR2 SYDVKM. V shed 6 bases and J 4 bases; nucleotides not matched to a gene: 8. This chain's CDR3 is CASRERGRGYGYTF. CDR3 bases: TGTGCCAGCAGGGAGAGGGGGCGCGGCTATGGCTACACCTTC.

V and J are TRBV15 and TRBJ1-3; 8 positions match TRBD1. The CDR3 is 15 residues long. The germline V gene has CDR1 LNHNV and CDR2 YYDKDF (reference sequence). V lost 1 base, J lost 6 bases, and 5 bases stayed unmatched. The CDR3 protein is CATSRGTGLANTIYF. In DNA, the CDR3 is TGTGCCACCAGCAGAGGGACAGGGCTGGCAAACACCATATATTTT.

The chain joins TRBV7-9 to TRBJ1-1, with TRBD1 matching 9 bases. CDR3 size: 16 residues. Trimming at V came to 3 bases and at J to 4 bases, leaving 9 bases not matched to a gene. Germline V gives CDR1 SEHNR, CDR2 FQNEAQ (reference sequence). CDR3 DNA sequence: TGTGCCAGCAGCTTTACAGGGGGCTTGAAGGCCACTGAAGCTTTCTTT. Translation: CASSFTGGLKATEAFF.

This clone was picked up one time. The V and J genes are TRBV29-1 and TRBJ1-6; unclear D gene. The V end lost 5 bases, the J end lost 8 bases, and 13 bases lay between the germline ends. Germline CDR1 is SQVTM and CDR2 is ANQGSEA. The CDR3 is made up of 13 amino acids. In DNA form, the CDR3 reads TGCAGCGTTTCCGATGGGGATGATTCACCCCTCCACTTT. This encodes CSVSDGDDSPLHF.

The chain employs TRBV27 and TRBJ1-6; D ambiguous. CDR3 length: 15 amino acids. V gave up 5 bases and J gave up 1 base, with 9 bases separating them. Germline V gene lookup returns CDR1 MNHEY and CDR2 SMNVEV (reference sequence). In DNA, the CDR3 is TGTGCCAGCAGTATTGTAGGGTCCTATAATTCACCCCTCCACTTT. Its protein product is CASSIVGSYNSPLHF.

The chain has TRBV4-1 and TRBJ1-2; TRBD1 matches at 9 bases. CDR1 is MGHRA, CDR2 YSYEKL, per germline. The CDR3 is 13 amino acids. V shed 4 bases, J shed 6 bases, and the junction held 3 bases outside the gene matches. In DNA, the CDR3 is TGCGCCAGCAGCCGGGACAGGGTTGATGGCTACACCTTC. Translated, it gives CASSRDRVDGYTF.

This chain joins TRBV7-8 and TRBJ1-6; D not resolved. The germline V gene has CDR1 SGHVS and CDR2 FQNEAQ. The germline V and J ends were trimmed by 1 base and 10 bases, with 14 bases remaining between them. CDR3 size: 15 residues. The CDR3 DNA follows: TGTGCCAGCAGCTTAGGAGGGAATGGACGATCACCCCTCCACTTT. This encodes CASSLGGNGRSPLHF.

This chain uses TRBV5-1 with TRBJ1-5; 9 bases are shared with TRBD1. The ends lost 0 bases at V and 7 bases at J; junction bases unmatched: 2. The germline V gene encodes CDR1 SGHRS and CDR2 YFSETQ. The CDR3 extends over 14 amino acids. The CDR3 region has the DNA TGCGCCAGCAGCTTGGGGACAGGGGCCCAGCCCCAGCATTTT. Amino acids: CASSLGTGAQPQHF.

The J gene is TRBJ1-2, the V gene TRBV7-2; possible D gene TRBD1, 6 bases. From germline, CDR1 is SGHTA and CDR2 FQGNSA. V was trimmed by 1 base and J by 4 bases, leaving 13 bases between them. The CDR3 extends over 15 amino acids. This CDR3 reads CASSLVATGSYGYTF. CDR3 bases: TGTGCCAGCAGCTTAGTCGCAACAGGGTCCTATGGCTACACCTTC.